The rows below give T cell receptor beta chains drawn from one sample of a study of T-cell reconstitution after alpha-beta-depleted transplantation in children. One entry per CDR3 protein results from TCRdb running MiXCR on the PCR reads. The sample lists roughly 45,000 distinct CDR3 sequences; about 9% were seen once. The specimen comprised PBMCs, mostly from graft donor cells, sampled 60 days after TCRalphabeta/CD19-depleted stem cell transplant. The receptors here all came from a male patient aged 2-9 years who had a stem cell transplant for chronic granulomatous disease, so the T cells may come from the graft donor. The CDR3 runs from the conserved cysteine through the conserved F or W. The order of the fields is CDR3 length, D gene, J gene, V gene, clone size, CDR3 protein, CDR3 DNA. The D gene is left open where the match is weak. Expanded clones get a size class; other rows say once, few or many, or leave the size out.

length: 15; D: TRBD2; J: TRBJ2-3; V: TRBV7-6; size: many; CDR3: CASSPRLAGEATQYF; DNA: TGTGCCAGCAGCCCCCGACTAGCGGGAGAAGCCACGCAGTATTTT
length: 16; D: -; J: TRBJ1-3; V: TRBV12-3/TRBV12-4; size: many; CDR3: CASSPTGTLTGNTIYF; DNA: TGTGCCAGCAGTCCGACCGGGACACTAACTGGAAACACCATATATTTT
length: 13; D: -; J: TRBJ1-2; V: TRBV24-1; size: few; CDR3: CATSDSTNYGYTF; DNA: TGTGCCACCAGTGATTCAACTAACTATGGCTACACCTTC
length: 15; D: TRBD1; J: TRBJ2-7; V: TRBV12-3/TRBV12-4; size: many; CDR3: CASSLKQGICNEQYF; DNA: TGTGCCAGCAGTTTGAAACAGGGGATTTGTAACGAGCAGTACTTC
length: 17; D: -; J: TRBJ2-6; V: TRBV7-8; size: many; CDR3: CASSLRTISSGANVLTF; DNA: TGTGCCAGCAGCTTAAGGACTATCAGCTCGGGGGCCAACGTCCTGACTTTC
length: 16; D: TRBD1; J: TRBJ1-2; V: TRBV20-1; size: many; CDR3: CSASGSHRGPNYGYTF; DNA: TGCAGTGCTAGTGGGTCCCACAGGGGTCCGAACTATGGCTACACCTTC
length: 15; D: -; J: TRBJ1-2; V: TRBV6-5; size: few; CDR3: CASSYSRGTNYGYTF; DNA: TGTGCCAGCAGTTACTCGCGCGGCACAAACTATGGCTACACCTTC
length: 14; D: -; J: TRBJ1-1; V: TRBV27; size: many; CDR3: CASSLSTGVGEAFF; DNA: TGTGCCAGCAGTTTATCGACGGGGGTTGGTGAAGCTTTCTTT
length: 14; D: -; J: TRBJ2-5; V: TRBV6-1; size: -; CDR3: CASSQPGIQETQYF; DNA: TGTGCCAGCAGTCAGCCGGGGATCCAAGAGACCCAGTACTTC
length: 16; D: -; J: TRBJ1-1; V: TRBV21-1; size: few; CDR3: CASSREGRALNTEAFF; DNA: TGTGCCAGCAGCAGAGAGGGACGGGCGCTTAACACTGAAGCTTTCTTT
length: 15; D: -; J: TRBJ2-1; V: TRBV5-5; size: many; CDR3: CASSGRAETYNEQFF; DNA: TGTGCCAGCAGCGGTCGAGCGGAAACCTACAATGAGCAGTTCTTC
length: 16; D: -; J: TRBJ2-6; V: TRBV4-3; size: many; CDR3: CASSPEGSLGANVLTF; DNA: TGCGCCAGCAGCCCAGAGGGCTCCCTCGGGGCCAACGTCCTGACTTTC
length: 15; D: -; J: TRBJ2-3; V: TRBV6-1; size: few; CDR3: CASSDSLSAADTQYF; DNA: TGTGCCAGCAGTGATTCGCTGTCGGCGGCAGATACGCAGTATTTT
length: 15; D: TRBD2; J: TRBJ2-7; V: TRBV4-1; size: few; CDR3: CASSQEGTSPEEQYF; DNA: TGCGCCAGCAGCCAAGAGGGGACTAGCCCAGAGGAGCAGTACTTC
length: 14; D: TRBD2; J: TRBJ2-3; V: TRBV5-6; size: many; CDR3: CASSARREGDTQYF; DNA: TGTGCCAGCAGCGCTAGGAGGGAGGGAGATACGCAGTATTTT
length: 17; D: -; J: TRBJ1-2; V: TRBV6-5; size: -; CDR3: CASSYSLVSGYRYGYTF; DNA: TGTGCCAGCAGTTACTCGCTAGTATCGGGATATCGCTATGGCTACACCTTC
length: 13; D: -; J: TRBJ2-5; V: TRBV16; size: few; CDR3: CASSLEEGETQYF; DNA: TGTGCCAGCAGCCTGGAGGAGGGCGAGACCCAGTACTTC
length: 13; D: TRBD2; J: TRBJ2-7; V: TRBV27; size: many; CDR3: CASRGLAAYEQYF; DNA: TGTGCCAGCAGGGGACTAGCGGCCTACGAGCAGTACTTC
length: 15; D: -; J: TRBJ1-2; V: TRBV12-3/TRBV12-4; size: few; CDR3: CASSLDRGLNYGYTF; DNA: TGTGCCAGCAGTTTAGATCGGGGACTTAACTATGGCTACACCTTC
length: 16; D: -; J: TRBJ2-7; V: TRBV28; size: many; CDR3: CASSLLDTDRSYEQYF; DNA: TGTGCCAGCAGTTTACTCGACACTGACCGCTCCTACGAGCAGTACTTC
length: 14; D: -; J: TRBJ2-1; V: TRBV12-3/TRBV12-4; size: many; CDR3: CASSLPTGVHEQFF; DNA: TGTGCCAGCAGTTTACCCACCGGGGTGCATGAGCAGTTCTTC
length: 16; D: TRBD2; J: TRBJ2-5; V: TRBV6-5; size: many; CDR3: CASSPGRDYWGKTQYF; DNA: TGTGCCAGCTCCCCCGGGCGGGACTATTGGGGGAAGACCCAGTACTTC
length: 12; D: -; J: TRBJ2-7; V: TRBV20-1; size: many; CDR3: CSARLVEFEQYF; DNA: TGCAGTGCTCGCCTAGTGGAGTTCGAGCAGTACTTC
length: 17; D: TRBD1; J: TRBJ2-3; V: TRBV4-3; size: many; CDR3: CASSQEMTGTGQDTQYF; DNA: TGCGCCAGCAGCCAAGAAATGACCGGGACAGGGCAAGATACGCAGTATTTT
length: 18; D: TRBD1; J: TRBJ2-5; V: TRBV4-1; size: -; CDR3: CASSPREYRGIGQETQYF; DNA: TGCGCCAGCAGCCCGCGGGAATACAGGGGGATTGGCCAAGAGACCCAGTACTTC
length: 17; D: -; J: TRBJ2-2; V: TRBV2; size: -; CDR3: CASRTQRVNANTGELFF; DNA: TGTGCCAGCAGAACCCAGCGGGTGAACGCGAACACCGGGGAGCTGTTTTTT
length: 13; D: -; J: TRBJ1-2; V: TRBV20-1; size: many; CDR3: CSASEGANYGYTF; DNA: TGCAGTGCTAGCGAAGGAGCCAACTATGGCTACACCTTC
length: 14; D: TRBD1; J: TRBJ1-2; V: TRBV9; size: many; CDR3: CASSVGTGNYGYTF; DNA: TGTGCCAGCAGCGTAGGGACAGGGAACTATGGCTACACCTTC
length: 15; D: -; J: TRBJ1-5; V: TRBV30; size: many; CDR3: CAWSVRGGVNQPQHF; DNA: TGTGCCTGGAGTGTACGAGGGGGGGTCAATCAGCCCCAGCATTTT
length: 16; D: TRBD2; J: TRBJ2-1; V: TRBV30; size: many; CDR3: CAWSVKVAGLYNEQFF; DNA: TGTGCCTGGAGTGTAAAGGTAGCGGGCCTCTACAATGAGCAGTTCTTC
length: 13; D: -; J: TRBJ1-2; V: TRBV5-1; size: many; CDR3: CASSLAGFYGYTF; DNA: TGCGCCAGCAGCTTGGCCGGATTCTATGGCTACACCTTC
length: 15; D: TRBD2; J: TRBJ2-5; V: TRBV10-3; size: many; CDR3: CAISEVGGGPETQYF; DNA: TGTGCCATCAGTGAAGTTGGGGGAGGGCCAGAGACCCAGTACTTC
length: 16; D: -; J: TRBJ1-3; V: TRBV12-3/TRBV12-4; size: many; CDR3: CASSLGGYRSGNTIYF; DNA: TGTGCCAGCAGTTTAGGCGGTTACCGCTCTGGAAACACCATATATTTT
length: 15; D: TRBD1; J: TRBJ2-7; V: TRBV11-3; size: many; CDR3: CASSPGTGGSYEQYF; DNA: TGTGCCAGCAGCCCCGGGACAGGGGGCAGCTACGAGCAGTACTTC
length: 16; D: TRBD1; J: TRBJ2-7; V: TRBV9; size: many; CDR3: CASSPWGGQGYYEQYF; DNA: TGTGCCAGCAGCCCTTGGGGGGGACAGGGCTACTACGAGCAGTACTTC
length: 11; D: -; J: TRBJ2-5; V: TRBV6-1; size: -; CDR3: CASSSLTNQYF; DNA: TGTGCCAGCAGTTCCCTTACGAACCAGTACTTC
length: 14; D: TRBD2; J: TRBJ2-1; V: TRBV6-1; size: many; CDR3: CASSPSGSYNEQFF; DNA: TGTGCCAGCAGTCCTAGCGGGAGTTACAATGAGCAGTTCTTC
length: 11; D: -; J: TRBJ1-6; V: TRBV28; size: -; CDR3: CASSYGSPLHF; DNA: TGTGCCAGCAGTTATGGTTCACCCCTCCACTTT
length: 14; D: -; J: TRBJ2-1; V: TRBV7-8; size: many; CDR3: CASSSGAGKDEQFF; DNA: TGTGCCAGCAGCTCGGGAGCCGGAAAGGATGAGCAGTTCTTC
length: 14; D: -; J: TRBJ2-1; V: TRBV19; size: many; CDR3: CASSMRGPSDEQFF; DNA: TGTGCCAGTAGTATGAGGGGCCCCAGTGATGAGCAGTTCTTC
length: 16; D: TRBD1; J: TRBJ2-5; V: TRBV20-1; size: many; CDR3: CSAQLNYRGKGETQYF; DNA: TGCAGTGCTCAACTTAACTACAGGGGGAAGGGGGAGACCCAGTACTTC
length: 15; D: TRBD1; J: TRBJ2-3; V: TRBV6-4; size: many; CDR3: CASSEGQGFTDTQYF; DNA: TGTGCCAGCAGTGAAGGACAGGGCTTCACAGATACGCAGTATTTT
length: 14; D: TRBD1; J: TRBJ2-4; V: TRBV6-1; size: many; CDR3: CASSQDRGHNIQYF; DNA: TGTGCCAGCAGCCAAGACAGGGGGCATAACATTCAGTACTTC
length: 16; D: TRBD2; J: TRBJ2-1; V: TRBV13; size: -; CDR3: CASSSWTSGAYNEQFF; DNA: TGTGCCAGCAGCTCGTGGACTAGCGGGGCCTACAATGAGCAGTTCTTC
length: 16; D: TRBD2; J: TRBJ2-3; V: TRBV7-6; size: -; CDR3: CASSLEASGQTDTQYF; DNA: TGTGCCAGCAGCTTAGAGGCTAGCGGGCAGACAGATACGCAGTATTTT
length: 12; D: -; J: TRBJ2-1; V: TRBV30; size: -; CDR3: CAWSVRLPLQFF; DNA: TGTGCCTGGAGTGTAAGACTTCCCCTCCAGTTCTTC
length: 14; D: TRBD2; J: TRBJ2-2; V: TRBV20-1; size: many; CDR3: CSARLAGVHGELFF; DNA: TGCAGTGCTCGGCTAGCGGGAGTCCACGGGGAGCTGTTTTTT
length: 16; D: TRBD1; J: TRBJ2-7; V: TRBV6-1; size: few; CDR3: CASSLTPGQGRSEQYF; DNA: TGTGCCAGCAGCCTCACCCCGGGACAGGGACGATCCGAGCAGTACTTC
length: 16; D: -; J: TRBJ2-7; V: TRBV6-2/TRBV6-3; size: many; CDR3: CASSYNGAGKSYEQYF; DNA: TGTGCCAGCAGTTACAATGGGGCAGGGAAATCCTACGAGCAGTACTTC
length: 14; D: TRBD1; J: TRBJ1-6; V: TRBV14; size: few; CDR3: CASRPGQGGSPLHF; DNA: TGTGCCAGCAGACCGGGACAGGGGGGTTCACCCCTCCACTTT